The clone carrying this T cell receptor (beta chain) was counted at least ten times. Its cognate antigen is unknown. The read gets to within 3 residues of the CDR3 end, and the germline J gene fills in the rest. These data originate in a study of T cell clonality in common variable immunodeficiency. The data were produced by immunoSEQ multiplex PCR, yet TCRdb's version contains in-frame clones alone and is incomplete. The sample holds 40,000 to 50,000 clones, and no clone turns up only once. Whole-study results and caveats: In common variable immunodeficiency, TCR beta chains reportedly carried fewer deletions and N-nucleotide insertions.

The CDR3 is 15 amino acids. Trimming cost V 0 bases and J 5 bases, with 10 bases left between them. Germline-derived CDR1 and CDR2 are LGHNA and YNFKEQ. Blood samples were heparinized, about 5 to 8 ml per donor. Source material: peripheral blood mononuclear cells. This TCR came from a person aged 18 to 70 in good health. This sequence joins TRBV4-2 and TRBJ1-4; D gene uncertain. This CDR3 reads CASSQDITENEKLFF. The CDR3 DNA, read in part, is TGTGCCAGCAGCCAAGATATAACAGAGAATGAAAAA.